The 23 T cell receptor beta chains given below trace back to one sample, sequenced in a study of blood T cell repertoires in COVID-19 (dated by TCRdb to 2018 to 2020). The library was obtained by the immunoSEQ multiplex PCR assay. In TCRdb, the immuneACCESS table is reduced to in-frame sequences with V and J assigned. These tables do not hold every clone; where another copy was compared, an unresolved V gene accounts for under half, and the others remain unexplained. This sample has more than 150,000 clones in its table, and roughly 73% of those were observed once. The ten largest clones represent roughly 2.8% of the sample. Sequences were obtained from peripheral blood. These receptors originate from a woman aged 80 or over with active or convalescent COVID-19.

V and J are TRBV7-2 and TRBJ2-5, with 8 bases fitting TRBD2. The CDR3 sequence is 15 residues long. Germline V gives CDR1 SGHTA, CDR2 FQGNSA. The trim removed 5 bases at V and 6 bases at J, leaving 11 bases unmatched. CDR3 amino acids: CASSPQGLGVKTQYF. In nucleotides, the CDR3 is TGTGCCAGCAGCCCCCAGGGACTAGGAGTAAAGACCCAGTACTTC. The full variable domain, completed using reference TRBV7-2 and TRBJ2-5, is GAGVSQSPSNKVTEKGKDVELRCDPISGHTALYWYRQSLGQGLEFLIYFQGNSAPDKSGLPSDRFSAERTGGSVSTLTIQRTQQEDSAVYLCASSPQGLGVKTQYFGPGTRLLVL.

V and J are TRBV18 and TRBJ1-2; a possible D gene is TRBD1 (5 bases). CDR3 size: 17 residues. The germline V gene has CDR1 KGHSH and CDR2 LQKENI. V lost 1 base to trimming and J lost 6 bases, with 21 bases between them. Here the CDR3 reads CASSPLLGQGGSDGYTF. CDR3 sequence (DNA): TGTGCCAGCTCACCACTCCTTGGTCAGGGTGGTTCCGATGGCTACACCTTC.

The chain employs TRBV9 and TRBJ2-2, with 7 bases fitting TRBD1. The germline CDR1 and CDR2 sequences are SGDLS and YYNGEE. CDR3 length: 15 amino acids. With 0 bases clipped from V and 7 bases from J, the junction kept 6 bases outside the gene matches. The CDR3, as DNA: TGTGCCAGCAGCGTAGCCGACAGGGCAGACGGGGAGCTGTTTTTT. It encodes CASSVADRADGELFF.

Details on this clone: Other DNA sequences in the same sample also yield this CDR3. This rearrangement joins TRBV7-9 to TRBJ1-4; 9 nucleotides line up with TRBD1. The CDR3 is made up of 15 amino acids. The trim removed 5 bases at V and 7 bases at J, leaving 8 bases unmatched. Germline assignment: CDR1 SEHNR and CDR2 FQNEAQ (reference sequence). The CDR3 DNA sequence: TGTGCCAGCAGCCCAACAGGGGGCGCCGGTGAAAAACTGTTTTTT. As protein: CASSPTGGAGEKLFF.

The chain is built from TRBV6-1 and TRBJ1-1; 12 bases match TRBD1. There are 19 residues in the CDR3. CDR1 MNHNS and CDR2 SASEGT come from the germline V gene. After removal of 2 bases from V and 4 bases from J, the junction contained 14 bases not matched to a gene. The DNA of the CDR3 is TGTGCCAGCAGTGAATGGGTCCCGGGACAGGGGGCCTTCGGCACTGAAGCTTTCTTT. As protein: CASSEWVPGQGAFGTEAFF.

The rearrangement joins TRBV27 to TRBJ2-7; 8 bases match TRBD1. Germline-derived CDR1 and CDR2 are MNHEY and SMNVEV (reference sequence). J lost 2 bases, V lost 4 bases, and 7 bases had no gene match. This CDR3 is 15 amino acids long. CDR3 in amino acids: CASSYKLTGAYEQYF. The CDR3 coding sequence is TGTGCCAGCAGTTACAAACTGACAGGGGCCTACGAGCAGTACTTC.

This clone was seen a handful of times. This chain joins TRBV5-6 and TRBJ1-1; a possible D gene is TRBD1 (6 bases). Germline V gene lookup returns CDR1 SGHDT and CDR2 YYEEEE. CDR3 size: 14 residues. Between the trimmed V and J ends, which lost 8 bases and 7 bases, there was a span of 21 bases. In DNA form, the CDR3 reads TGTGCCAGTAACACCTTTACAGGGTACAATGAAGCTTTCTTT. This encodes CASNTFTGYNEAFF.

The chain is built from TRBV27 and TRBJ2-7; 10 bases map to TRBD2. CDR1 is MNHEY and CDR2 is SMNVEV in the germline V gene (reference sequence). The junction had 3 bases not matched to a gene; V was cut back by 5 bases and J by 2 bases. This CDR3 comprises 14 residues. The CDR3 loop reads CASSSLAGAYEQYF. The DNA of the CDR3 is TGTGCCAGCAGTAGTCTAGCGGGAGCCTACGAGCAGTACTTC.

The CDR3 sequence is CAITGSYTDTQYF. The DNA of the CDR3 is TGTGCCATCACCGGGTCCTACACAGATACGCAGTATTTT. This rearrangement joins TRBV2 to TRBJ2-3; D gene unclear. The CDR3 is 13 amino acids. V was shortened by 10 bases and J by 2 bases, with 13 bases between the two germline ends. CDR1 is SNHLY, CDR2 FYNNEI, per germline.

The J gene is TRBJ2-3, the V gene TRBV5-5; no definite D call. Germline lookup yields CDR1 SGHKS and CDR2 YYEKEE (reference sequence). This CDR3 region has 14 residues. Trimming pared 0 bases from V and 5 bases from J, leaving 10 bases between. Written as DNA, the CDR3 is TGTGCCAGCAGCTTGGGGAGAGTTGAAGATACGCAGTATTTT. Protein: CASSLGRVEDTQYF.

Only one count was recorded for this clone. The chain is built from TRBV7-9 and TRBJ1-1; D gene unclear. V was pared by 10 bases and J by 2 bases, with 8 bases between. Germline assignment: CDR1 SEHNR and CDR2 FQNEAQ (reference sequence). The CDR3 extends over 11 amino acids. Here the CDR3 reads CATEANTEAFF. CDR3 DNA sequence: TGTGCCACCGAAGCAAACACTGAAGCTTTCTTT.

The V call is TRBV28, the J call TRBJ2-7, with TRBD2 as a possible D gene (6 bases). Germline V gene sequence: CDR1 MDHEN, CDR2 SYDVKM. With 8 bases removed from V and 2 bases from J, the gap between germline ends came to 16 bases. CDR3 length: 14 amino acids. CDR3: CASFPGTQAYEQYF. The CDR3 coding sequence is TGTGCCAGCTTCCCCGGGACTCAGGCCTACGAGCAGTACTTC.

This chain joins TRBV25-1 and TRBJ2-3; D uncertain. The V gene's germline CDR1 is MGHDK and CDR2 SYGVNS. V was shortened by 3 bases and J by 0 bases, with 10 bases between the two germline ends. This CDR3 contains 15 residues. This chain's CDR3 is CASSEGRYSTDTQYF. The CDR3 nucleotides are TGTGCCAGCAGTGAGGGCAGGTATAGCACAGATACGCAGTATTTT.

This clone showed up just a few times. Different DNA sequences within this sample yield the same CDR3. The chain recombines TRBV15 with TRBJ1-3; D gene unclear. The CDR3 extends over 15 amino acids. V gave up 0 bases and J gave up 0 bases, with 6 bases separating them. The germline V gene encodes CDR1 LNHNV and CDR2 YYDKDF (reference sequence). The DNA for the CDR3 is TGTGCCACCAGCAGAGATCCAGGCTCTGGAAACACCATATATTTT. The encoded protein is CATSRDPGSGNTIYF.

This chain connects TRBV15 to TRBJ1-4, with a possible D match to TRBD1 (6 bases). The CDR3 extends over 16 amino acids. CDR1 and CDR2 from the germline V gene are LNHNV and YYDKDF (reference sequence). V was trimmed by 4 bases and J by 12 bases, leaving 24 bases between them. Here the CDR3 reads CATSINRVTISRELFF. The CDR3 DNA is TGTGCCACCAGCATCAACAGGGTCACGATCTCCAGGGAACTGTTTTTT.

V gene TRBV4-3 combines with J gene TRBJ2-7; 10 nucleotides agree with TRBD2. Germline trimming cut 0 bases from V and 6 bases from J; bases unmatched to any gene: 8. The CDR3 has 16 amino acids. From germline, CDR1 is LGHNA and CDR2 YSLEER. DNA for the CDR3: TGCGCCAGCAGCCAAGACCGGCTAGCGGGGGCCGGCGAGCAGTACTTC. This translates into CASSQDRLAGAGEQYF.

The rearrangement joins TRBV7-9 to TRBJ2-2; D gene ambiguous. Trimming took 5 bases from V and 0 from J, leaving 7 bases between them. The germline gives CDR1 SEHNR, CDR2 FQNEAQ (reference sequence). The CDR3 has 14 residues. CDR3 in amino acids: CASSPRANTGELFF. The CDR3 coding sequence is TGTGCCAGCAGCCCACGCGCGAACACCGGGGAGCTGTTTTTT.

This sequence joins TRBV10-2 and TRBJ1-6; no clear D. CDR3 size: 13 residues. The germline V gene has CDR1 WSHSY and CDR2 SAAADI. Trimming removed 3 bases at V and 7 bases at J, with 7 bases between. Written as DNA, the CDR3 is TGCGCCAGCAGTGAAGGGAGAAATTCACCCCTCCACTTT. Residues: CASSEGRNSPLHF.

The rearrangement uses TRBV5-1 and TRBJ1-3; 11 positions match TRBD1. The J segment lost 3 bases and the V segment lost 4 bases, leaving 9 bases of the junction unmatched. This CDR3 has 17 amino acids. Per the germline V gene, CDR1 is SGHRS and CDR2 is YFSETQ. This CDR3 is CASSLGQGANIGNTIYF. The CDR3 coding sequence is TGCGCCAGCAGCCTAGGACAGGGGGCTAATATTGGAAACACCATATATTTT. Combining the CDR3 with reference TRBV5-1 and TRBJ1-3 gives the whole variable domain KAGVTQTPRYLIKTRGQQVTLSCSPISGHRSVSWYQQTPGQGLQFLFEYFSETQRNKGNFPGRFSGRQFSNSRSEMNVSTLELGDSALYLCASSLGQGANIGNTIYFGEGSWLTVV.

The chain uses TRBV28 and TRBJ2-7; 14 bases match TRBD2. Per germline, CDR1 MDHEN and CDR2 SYDVKM. The CDR3 is 16 residues long. The junction had 7 bases not matched to a gene; V was cut back by 6 bases and J by 3 bases. The CDR3 DNA follows: TGTGCCAGCAGCCCGACTAGCGGGGGGGCCCGCTACGAGCAGTACTTC. It translates to CASSPTSGGARYEQYF.

This clone was recorded a few times. The J gene is TRBJ2-5, the V gene TRBV30; 8 bases line up with TRBD1. Germline values: CDR1 GTSNPN, CDR2 SVGIG (reference sequence). V shed 4 bases, J shed 2 bases, and the junction held 9 bases outside the gene matches. CDR3 length: 15 residues. The CDR3 protein is CAWTTGQANQETQYF. CDR3 bases: TGTGCCTGGACCACGGGACAGGCGAATCAAGAGACCCAGTACTTC.

The chain couples TRBV27 to TRBJ2-7, with D maybe TRBD1 (6 bases). This CDR3 comprises 16 residues. V lost 2 bases and J lost 2, with 16 bases in between. CDR1 MNHEY and CDR2 SMNVEV come from the germline V gene (reference sequence). CDR3 loop: CASSLMILGAAYEQYF. In DNA form, the CDR3 reads TGTGCCAGCAGTTTAATGATTTTGGGGGCGGCCTACGAGCAGTACTTC.

The chain employs TRBV6-2 or TRBV6-3 and TRBJ1-6; TRBD1 matches at 8 bases. Germline-derived CDR1 and CDR2 are MNHEY and SVGEGT. CDR3 length: 17 amino acids. The V segment lost 1 base and the J segment 5 bases; nucleotides outside the gene matches: 7. The CDR3 region is CASSYLRTGLDNSPLHF. The CDR3 coding sequence is TGTGCCAGCAGTTACTTACGGACAGGGTTGGATAATTCACCCCTCCACTTT.